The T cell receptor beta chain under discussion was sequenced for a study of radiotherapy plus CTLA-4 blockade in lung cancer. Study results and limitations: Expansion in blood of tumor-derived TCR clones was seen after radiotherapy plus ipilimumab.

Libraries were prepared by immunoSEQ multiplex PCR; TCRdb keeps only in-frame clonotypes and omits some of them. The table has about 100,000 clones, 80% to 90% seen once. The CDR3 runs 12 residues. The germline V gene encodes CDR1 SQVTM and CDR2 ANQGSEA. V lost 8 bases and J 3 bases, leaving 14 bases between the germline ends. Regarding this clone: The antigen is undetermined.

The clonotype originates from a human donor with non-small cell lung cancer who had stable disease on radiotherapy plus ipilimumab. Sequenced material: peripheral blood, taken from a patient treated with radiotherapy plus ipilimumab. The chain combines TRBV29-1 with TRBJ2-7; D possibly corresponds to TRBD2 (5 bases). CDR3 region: CSTQLGGYEQYF. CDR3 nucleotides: TGCAGCACCCAACTCGGAGGCTACGAGCAGTACTTC.